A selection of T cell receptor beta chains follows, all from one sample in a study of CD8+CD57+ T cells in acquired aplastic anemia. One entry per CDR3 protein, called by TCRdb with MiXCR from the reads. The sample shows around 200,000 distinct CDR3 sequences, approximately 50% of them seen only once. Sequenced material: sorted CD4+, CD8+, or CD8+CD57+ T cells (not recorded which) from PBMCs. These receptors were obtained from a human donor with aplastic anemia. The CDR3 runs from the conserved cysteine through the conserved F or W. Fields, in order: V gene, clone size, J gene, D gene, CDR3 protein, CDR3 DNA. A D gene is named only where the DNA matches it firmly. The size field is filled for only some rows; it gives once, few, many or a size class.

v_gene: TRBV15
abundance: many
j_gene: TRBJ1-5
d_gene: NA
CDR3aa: CATSRDHGATNQPQHF
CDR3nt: TGTGCCACCAGCAGAGATCACGGGGCGACTAATCAGCCCCAGCATTTT

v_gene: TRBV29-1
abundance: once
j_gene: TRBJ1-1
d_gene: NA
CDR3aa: CSVVVDMNTEAFF
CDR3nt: TGCAGCGTTGTCGTGGATATGAACACTGAAGCTTTCTTT

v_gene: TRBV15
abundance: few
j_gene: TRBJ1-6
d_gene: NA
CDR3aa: CATSRGTRVKISPLHF
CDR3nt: TGTGCCACCAGCAGAGGGACTCGGGTAAAAATTTCACCCCTCCACTTT

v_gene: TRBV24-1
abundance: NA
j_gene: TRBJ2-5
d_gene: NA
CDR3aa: CATGSGETQYF
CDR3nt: TGTGCCACGGGAAGTGGGGAGACCCAGTACTTC

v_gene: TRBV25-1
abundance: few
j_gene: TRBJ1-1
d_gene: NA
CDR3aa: CASSGVAINTEAFF
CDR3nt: TGTGCCAGCAGTGGCGTAGCTATTAACACTGAAGCTTTCTTT

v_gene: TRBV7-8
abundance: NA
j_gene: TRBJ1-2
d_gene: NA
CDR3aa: CASSSGAIYGYTF
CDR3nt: TGTGCCAGCAGCTCGGGGGCTATCTATGGCTACACCTTC

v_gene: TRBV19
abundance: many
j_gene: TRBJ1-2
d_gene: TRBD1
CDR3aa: CASSGGQGISGYTF
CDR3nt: TGTGCCAGTAGTGGCGGACAGGGGATTTCTGGCTACACCTTC

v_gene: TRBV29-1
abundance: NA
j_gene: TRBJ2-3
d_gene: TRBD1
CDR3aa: CSVEPGQGEDTQYF
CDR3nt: TGCAGCGTTGAACCGGGACAGGGGGAGGATACGCAGTATTTT

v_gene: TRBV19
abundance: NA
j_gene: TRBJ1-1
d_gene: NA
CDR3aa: CASSHREGNTEAFF
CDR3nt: TGTGCCAGTAGTCACAGGGAGGGGAACACTGAAGCTTTCTTT

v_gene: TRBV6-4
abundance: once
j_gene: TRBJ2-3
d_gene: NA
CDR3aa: CASSPRDSTTDTQYF
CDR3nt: TGTGCCAGCAGTCCGCGGGACTCAACCACAGATACGCAGTATTTT

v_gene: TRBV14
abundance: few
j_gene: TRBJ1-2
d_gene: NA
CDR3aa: CASRLRGLSTLGYTF
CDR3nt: TGTGCCAGCAGGTTGAGAGGCCTATCGACCCTAGGCTACACCTTC

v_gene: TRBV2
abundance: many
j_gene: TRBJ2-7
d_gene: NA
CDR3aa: CASSPPLRQLSYEQYF
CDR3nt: TGTGCCAGCTCGCCCCCCCTGCGACAGCTCTCCTACGAGCAGTACTTC

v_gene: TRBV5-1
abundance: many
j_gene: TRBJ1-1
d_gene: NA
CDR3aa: CASRPTGGLSRGEAFF
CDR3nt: TGCGCCAGCAGGCCGACAGGTGGGCTCTCGCGGGGTGAAGCTTTCTTT

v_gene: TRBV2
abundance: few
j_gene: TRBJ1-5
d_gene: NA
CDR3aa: CASSRSVSNQPQHF
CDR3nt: TGTGCCAGCAGTCGGTCAGTGAGCAATCAGCCCCAGCATTTT

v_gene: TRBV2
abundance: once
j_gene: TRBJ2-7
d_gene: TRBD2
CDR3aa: CASSERRTSGRLEQYF
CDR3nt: TGTGCCAGCAGTGAACGGAGGACTAGCGGGAGGCTAGAGCAGTACTTC

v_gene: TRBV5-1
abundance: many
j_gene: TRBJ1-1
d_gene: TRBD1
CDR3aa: CASSLVGQGITLNTEAFF
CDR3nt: TGCGCCAGCAGCTTAGTGGGACAGGGAATTACCTTGAACACTGAAGCTTTCTTT

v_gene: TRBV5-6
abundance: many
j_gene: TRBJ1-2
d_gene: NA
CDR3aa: CASSFLGGRSYTF
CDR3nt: TGTGCCAGCAGCTTTCTAGGGGGGCGTAGCTACACCTTC

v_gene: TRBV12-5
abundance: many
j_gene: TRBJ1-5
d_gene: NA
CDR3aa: CASGLLNQPQHF
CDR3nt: TGTGCTAGTGGTTTACTTAATCAGCCCCAGCATTTT

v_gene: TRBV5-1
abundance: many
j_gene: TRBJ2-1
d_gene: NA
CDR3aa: CASSPIGGPEDEQFF
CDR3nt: TGCGCCAGCAGCCCGATAGGAGGGCCGGAGGATGAGCAGTTCTTC

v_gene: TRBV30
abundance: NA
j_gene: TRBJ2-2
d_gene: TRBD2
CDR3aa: CAWMGLAGVTGDLFF
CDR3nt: TGTGCCTGGATGGGTTTAGCGGGAGTTACCGGGGATCTGTTTTTT

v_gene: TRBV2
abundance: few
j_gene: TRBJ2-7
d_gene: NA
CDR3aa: CASSKTQGYYEQYF
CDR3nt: TGTGCCAGCAGCAAAACTCAGGGATACTACGAGCAGTACTTC

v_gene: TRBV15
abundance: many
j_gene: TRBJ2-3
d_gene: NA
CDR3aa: CATSRGTLTDTQYF
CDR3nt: TGTGCCACCAGCAGAGGAACACTCACAGATACGCAGTATTTT

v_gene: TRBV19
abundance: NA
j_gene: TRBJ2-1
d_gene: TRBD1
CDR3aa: CASNAGQGSYNEQFF
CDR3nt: TGTGCCAGTAACGCGGGACAGGGTTCCTACAATGAGCAGTTCTTC

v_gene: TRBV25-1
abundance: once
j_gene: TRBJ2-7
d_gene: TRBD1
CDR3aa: CASSEVGQGREQYF
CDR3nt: TGTGCCAGCAGTGAAGTGGGACAGGGACGCGAGCAGTACTTC

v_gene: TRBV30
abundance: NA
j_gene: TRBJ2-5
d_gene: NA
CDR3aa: CAWMPSLSPETQYF
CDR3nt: TGTGCCTGGATGCCGTCACTTTCCCCCGAGACCCAGTACTTC

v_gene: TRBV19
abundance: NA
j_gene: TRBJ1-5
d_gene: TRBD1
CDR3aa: CASNRDRNQPQHF
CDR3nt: TGTGCCAGTAACCGGGACAGAAATCAGCCCCAGCATTTT

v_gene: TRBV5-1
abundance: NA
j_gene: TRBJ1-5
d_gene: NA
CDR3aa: CASSLMEGGQPQHF
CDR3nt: TGCGCCAGCAGCTTGATGGAGGGCGGGCAGCCCCAGCATTTT

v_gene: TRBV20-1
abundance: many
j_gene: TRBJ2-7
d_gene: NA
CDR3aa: CSARDLDRSYEQYF
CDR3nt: TGCAGTGCTAGAGATCTGGACAGATCCTACGAGCAGTACTTC

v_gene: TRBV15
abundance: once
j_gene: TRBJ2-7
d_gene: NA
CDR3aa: CATSGRGGGELYF
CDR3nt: TGTGCCACCAGTGGGCGAGGGGGCGGGGAGCTGTACTTC

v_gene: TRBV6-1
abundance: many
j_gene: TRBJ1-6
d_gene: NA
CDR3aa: CASSQRDAYNSPLHF
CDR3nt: TGTGCCAGCAGCCAGAGGGATGCTTATAATTCACCCCTCCACTTT

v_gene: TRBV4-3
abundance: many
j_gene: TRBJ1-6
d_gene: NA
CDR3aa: CASSQEHPPGHHNSPLHF
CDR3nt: TGCGCCAGCAGCCAAGAACACCCCCCGGGACATCATAATTCACCCCTCCACTTT

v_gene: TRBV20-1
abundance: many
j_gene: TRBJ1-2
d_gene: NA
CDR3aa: CSADRQVLNYGYTF
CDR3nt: TGCAGTGCTGATAGACAGGTTTTAAACTATGGCTACACCTTC

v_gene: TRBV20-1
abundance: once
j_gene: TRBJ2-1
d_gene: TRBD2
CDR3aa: CSARLALGRDEQFF
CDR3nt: TGCAGTGCTAGACTCGCTCTAGGGAGGGATGAGCAGTTCTTC

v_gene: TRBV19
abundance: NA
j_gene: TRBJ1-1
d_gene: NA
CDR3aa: CASSPGPTGTEAFF
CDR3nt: TGTGCCAGTAGTCCGGGACCGACGGGCACTGAAGCTTTCTTT

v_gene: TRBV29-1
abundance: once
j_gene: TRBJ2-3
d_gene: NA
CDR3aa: CSLRVVGPTDTQYF
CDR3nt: TGCAGCCTTCGGGTGGTGGGCCCAACAGATACGCAGTATTTT

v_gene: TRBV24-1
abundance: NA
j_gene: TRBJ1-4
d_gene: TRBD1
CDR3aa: CATPRTGQEKLFF
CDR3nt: TGTGCCACCCCACGGACAGGGCAGGAAAAACTGTTTTTT

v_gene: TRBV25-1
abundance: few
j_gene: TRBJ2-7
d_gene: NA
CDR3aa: CASSQVSDSYEQYF
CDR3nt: TGCGCCAGCAGCCAAGTTTCGGACAGCTACGAGCAGTACTTC

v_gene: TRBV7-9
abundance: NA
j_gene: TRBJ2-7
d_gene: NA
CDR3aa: CASSGTLYSYEQYF
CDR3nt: TGTGCCAGCAGCGGCACCCTTTACTCCTACGAGCAGTACTTC

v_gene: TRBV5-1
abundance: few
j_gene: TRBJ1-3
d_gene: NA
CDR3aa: CASSLAPHTGSSGNTIYF
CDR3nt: TGCGCCAGCAGCTTGGCCCCCCACACAGGGTCGTCTGGAAACACCATATATTTT

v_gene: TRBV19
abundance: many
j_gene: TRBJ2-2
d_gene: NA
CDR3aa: CAAASVGRTGELFF
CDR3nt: TGTGCCGCGGCAAGTGTGGGACGGACCGGGGAGCTGTTTTTT

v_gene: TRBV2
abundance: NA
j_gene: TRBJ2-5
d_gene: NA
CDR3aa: CASSEAEGRQETQYF
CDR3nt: TGTGCCAGCAGTGAAGCCGAGGGCAGACAAGAGACCCAGTACTTC

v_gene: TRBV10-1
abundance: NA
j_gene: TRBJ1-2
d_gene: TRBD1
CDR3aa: CASSPQNTGTDLYGYTF
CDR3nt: TGCGCCAGCAGTCCGCAAAACACCGGGACAGACCTCTATGGCTACACCTTC

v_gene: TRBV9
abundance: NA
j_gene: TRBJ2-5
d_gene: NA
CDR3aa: CASSPGRDQETQYF
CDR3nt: TGTGCCAGCAGCCCCGGCCGTGACCAAGAGACCCAGTACTTC

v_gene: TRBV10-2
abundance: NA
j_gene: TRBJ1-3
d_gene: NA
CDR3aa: CASSEGVTEGIRNTIYF
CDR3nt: TGCGCCAGCAGTGAGGGGGTAACGGAAGGTATTAGGAACACCATATATTTT

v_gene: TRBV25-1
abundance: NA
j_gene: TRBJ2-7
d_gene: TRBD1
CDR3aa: CASSQETETGSYEQYF
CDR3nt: TGCGCCAGCAGCCAAGAGACTGAGACAGGGAGCTACGAGCAGTACTTC

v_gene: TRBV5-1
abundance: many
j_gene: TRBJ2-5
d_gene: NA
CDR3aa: CASSPVEGAGTQYF
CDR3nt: TGCGCCAGCAGCCCCGTTGAGGGAGCGGGGACCCAGTACTTC

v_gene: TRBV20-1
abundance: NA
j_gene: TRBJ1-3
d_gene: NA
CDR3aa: CSAPTAAGDTIYF
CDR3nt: TGCAGTGCGCCGACCGCGGCTGGAGACACCATATATTTT

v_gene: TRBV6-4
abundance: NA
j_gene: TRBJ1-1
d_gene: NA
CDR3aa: CAPAGWVLGYTEAFF
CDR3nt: TGTGCCCCCGCCGGATGGGTCTTAGGGTACACTGAAGCTTTCTTT

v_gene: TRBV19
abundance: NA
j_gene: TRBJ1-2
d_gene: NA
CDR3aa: CASSIAGGQTYGYTF
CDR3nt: TGTGCCAGTAGTATCGCAGGCGGGCAGACCTATGGCTACACCTTC

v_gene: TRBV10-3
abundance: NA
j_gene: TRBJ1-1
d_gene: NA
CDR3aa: CATRLGYMDTEAFF
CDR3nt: TGTGCCACCCGCTTAGGCTACATGGACACTGAAGCTTTCTTT

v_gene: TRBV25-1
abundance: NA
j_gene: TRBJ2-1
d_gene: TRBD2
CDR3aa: CASSASPRLAGADEQFF
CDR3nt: TGTGCCAGCAGTGCGTCCCCAAGGCTAGCGGGGGCAGATGAGCAGTTCTTC

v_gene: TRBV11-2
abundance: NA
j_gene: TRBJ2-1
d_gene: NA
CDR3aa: CASSLLLLGGGEQFF
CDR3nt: TGTGCCAGCAGCTTACTCCTGCTGGGAGGGGGTGAGCAGTTCTTC

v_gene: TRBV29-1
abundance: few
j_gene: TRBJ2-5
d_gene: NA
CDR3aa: CSVEEAGGTQYF
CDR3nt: TGCAGCGTTGAGGAAGCGGGTGGGACCCAGTACTTC

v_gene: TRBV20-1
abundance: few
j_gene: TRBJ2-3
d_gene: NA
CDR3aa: CSARVRAGTDTQYF
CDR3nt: TGCAGTGCTAGAGTCAGGGCAGGGACAGATACGCAGTATTTT